The clone carrying this T cell receptor (beta chain) appeared many times. These data come from a study of T cells in Graves' hyperthyroidism and ophthalmopathy. Amplification targeted TCR beta CDR3 regions from RNA transcripts. The primer set for the first-round RT-PCR of the TCR CDR3 was HTBI. TCRdb reprocessed the multiplex PCR reads with MiXCR, giving one entry per CDR3 protein. The sample shows roughly 740,000 distinct CDR3 sequences, over 15% of them seen only once. Stable Graves' hyperthyroidism meant no ophthalmopathy progression within 18 months. Germline-derived CDR1 and CDR2 are MDHEN and SYDVKM. The V segment lost 3 bases and the J segment 1 base; nucleotides outside the gene matches: 6. CDR3 length: 16 amino acids.

V gene TRBV28 combines with J gene TRBJ2-3; 8 bases agree with TRBD2. Material for sequencing was blood. The sequence was collected from a man between 18 and 29 years old with Graves' hyperthyroidism. CDR3 in amino acids: CASSFSLAGGTDTQYF. The DNA for the CDR3 is TGTGCCAGCAGTTTTAGCCTAGCGGGTGGCACAGATACGCAGTATTTT.